The rows below give T cell receptor beta chains drawn from one sample of a study of blood T cells in healthy people across ages. TCRdb re-analysed the 5' RACE reads in MiXCR, keeping a single row per CDR3 protein. The data show about 770,000 distinct CDR3 sequences, with more than 40% seen just once and under 20% held by the top ten. Input material: blood. The receptor set was obtained from a man aged 55 to 70 in good health. Both conserved end residues are part of each CDR3. D genes are given only for firm matches. Size values are once, few and many counts, or a class for expanded clones, and some rows have none.

>TRBJ2-1|.|TRBV10-3|.
CAITPNPHNEQFF
TGTGCCATCACACCCAACCCTCACAATGAGCAGTTCTTC
>TRBJ2-7|.|TRBV7-2|TRBD2
CASSLGAGVDTYEQYF
TGTGCCAGCAGCTTAGGAGCGGGGGTCGACACCTACGAGCAGTACTTC
>TRBJ2-6|many|TRBV29-1|.
CSVEDPARTGVLTF
TGCAGCGTTGAAGATCCCGCTAGGACGGGAGTCCTGACTTTC
>TRBJ2-5|.|TRBV25-1|.
CASSDIQEPQETQYF
TGTGCCAGCAGTGACATACAGGAACCTCAAGAGACCCAGTACTTC
>TRBJ1-5|many|TRBV20-1|.
CSARDGRGVQPQHF
TGCAGTGCTAGAGATGGGAGGGGTGTTCAGCCCCAGCATTTT
>TRBJ2-1|.|TRBV6-2/TRBV6-3|TRBD1
CASWDRDSSSYNEQFF
TGTGCCAGCTGGGATCGGGACAGCAGCTCCTACAATGAGCAGTTCTTC
>TRBJ2-7|few|TRBV5-1|.
CASSFPHRASSYEQYF
TGCGCCAGCAGCTTTCCCCACCGGGCCTCCTCCTACGAGCAGTACTTC
>TRBJ2-1|.|TRBV20-1|.
CSAWGTRIYNEQFF
TGCAGTGCTTGGGGGACCCGAATCTACAATGAGCAGTTCTTC
>TRBJ2-7|few|TRBV20-1|TRBD1
CSARPGQSSYEQYF
TGCAGTGCGCGACCGGGACAGAGTTCCTACGAGCAGTACTTC
>TRBJ1-2|.|TRBV20-1|.
CSARLGGGYTF
TGCAGTGCTAGACTCGGGGGCGGCTACACCTTC
>TRBJ2-7|few|TRBV6-6|TRBD1
CASSYSVSTGASHEQYF
TGTGCCAGCAGTTACTCCGTATCGACAGGGGCTTCCCACGAGCAGTACTTC
>TRBJ1-2|.|TRBV7-2|TRBD1
CASSSNDRVSYGYTF
TGTGCCAGCAGCTCCAACGACAGGGTTTCCTATGGCTACACCTTC
>TRBJ2-5|.|TRBV6-5|TRBD2
CASSHTSGSRKETQYF
TGTGCCAGCAGCCACACTAGCGGGAGTAGGAAGGAGACCCAGTACTTC
>TRBJ2-5|once|TRBV20-1|.
CSASRGKQETQYF
TGCAGTGCTAGCCGGGGGAAACAAGAGACCCAGTACTTC
>TRBJ1-1|.|TRBV12-5|.
CASASGVNTEAFF
TGTGCTAGTGCCTCCGGAGTGAACACTGAAGCTTTCTTT
>TRBJ1-5|once|TRBV6-1|.
CASRADNNQPQHF
TGTGCCAGCAGGGCGGACAACAATCAGCCCCAGCATTTT
>TRBJ1-2|.|TRBV20-1|TRBD1
CSARDSAKGTGSYGYTF
TGCAGTGCTAGAGATTCGGCTAAAGGGACAGGGTCTTATGGCTACACCTTC
>TRBJ2-2|.|TRBV7-2|.
CASSLVGLTGELFF
TGTGCCAGCAGCTTAGTGGGGCTCACCGGGGAGCTGTTTTTT
>TRBJ1-5|.|TRBV19|.
CASADSFNQPQHF
TGTGCCAGTGCGGACAGTTTCAATCAGCCCCAGCATTTT
>TRBJ2-2|few|TRBV3-1|TRBD2
CASSRRLADTGELFF
TGTGCCAGCAGCCGGCGGCTAGCGGACACCGGGGAGCTGTTTTTT
>TRBJ2-7|few|TRBV3-1|.
CASSQGIGHGDEQYF
TGTGCCAGCAGCCAAGGCATAGGTCATGGAGACGAGCAGTACTTC
>TRBJ2-7|.|TRBV7-2|.
CASSPYWDSRQASYEQYF
TGTGCCAGCAGCCCATATTGGGACTCCAGACAGGCCTCCTACGAGCAGTACTTC
>TRBJ2-7|.|TRBV3-1|TRBD2
CASSQDRLADYEQYF
TGTGCCAGCAGCCAAGATCGGCTAGCGGACTACGAGCAGTACTTC
>TRBJ1-1|once|TRBV6-9|.
CASSYGGAKNTAFF
TGTGCCAGCAGTTATGGGGGCGCCAAGAATACGGCTTTCTTT
>TRBJ1-2|.|TRBV3-1|.
CASSQLQGYGYTF
TGTGCCAGCAGCCAACTACAGGGCTATGGCTACACCTTC
>TRBJ2-5|.|TRBV5-1|.
CASSLSVPQEQYF
TGCGCCAGCAGCTTATCGGTCCCGCAAGAGCAGTACTTC
>TRBJ2-7|many|TRBV4-1|.
CASSQESGTPYEQYF
TGCGCCAGCAGCCAAGAATCAGGGACCCCCTACGAGCAGTACTTC
>TRBJ2-2|.|TRBV5-1|.
CASRTSTVQGELFF
TGCGCCAGCAGGACTAGTACCGTCCAGGGGGAGCTGTTTTTT
>TRBJ1-1|.|TRBV10-3|TRBD1
CAISRQGTLNTEAFF
TGTGCCATCAGCCGACAGGGGACCTTGAACACTGAAGCTTTCTTT
>TRBJ2-5|many|TRBV2|TRBD2
CASSGLANKETQYF
TGTGCCAGCAGTGGACTAGCGAATAAAGAGACCCAGTACTTC
>TRBJ2-5|.|TRBV7-9|.
CASSHQGYQETQYF
TGTGCCAGCAGCCATCAGGGGTACCAAGAGACCCAGTACTTC
>TRBJ2-3|.|TRBV3-1|TRBD2
CASSFPAGEGADTQYF
TGTGCCAGCAGCTTCCCAGCGGGGGAAGGTGCAGATACGCAGTATTTT
>TRBJ2-1|few|TRBV5-1|.
CASSNGGQGFVNEQFF
TGCGCCAGCTCTAACGGGGGCCAGGGCTTCGTCAATGAGCAGTTCTTC
>TRBJ2-1|.|TRBV6-1|TRBD2
CASSTSGELYNEQFF
TGTGCCAGCAGCACTAGCGGGGAACTCTACAACGAGCAGTTCTTC
>TRBJ2-1|few|TRBV9|.
CASKPGPTYNEQFF
TGTGCCAGCAAACCGGGGCCGACCTACAATGAGCAGTTCTTC
>TRBJ2-5|.|TRBV29-1|TRBD2
CSASPGGKETQYF
TGCAGCGCTAGCCCGGGGGGGAAAGAGACCCAGTACTTC
>TRBJ2-3|.|TRBV10-1|TRBD1
CASSESKTGEVDTQYF
TGCGCCAGCAGTGAGTCGAAGACAGGGGAGGTAGATACGCAGTATTTT
>TRBJ1-2|.|TRBV20-1|TRBD1
CSAGGQGIGYTF
TGCAGTGCTGGGGGACAGGGCATTGGCTACACCTTC
>TRBJ1-2|few|TRBV21-1|.
CASSNGRGAPDRGYTF
TGTGCCAGCAGCAACGGTAGAGGGGCACCGGACCGTGGCTACACCTTC
>TRBJ1-1|.|TRBV30|.
CAWSGGAQYAFF
TGTGCCTGGAGTGGTGGAGCCCAGTACGCTTTCTTT